In its sample, the clone carrying this T cell receptor beta chain was seen many times. Its antigen is undetermined. Germline assignment: CDR1 SGHTA and CDR2 FQGTGA. The V and J ends lost 4 bases and 9 bases respectively, with 19 bases between them. The CDR3 consists of 15 residues. The patients, who ranged from 18 to 65 in age, presented with newly diagnosed hyperthyroidism lasting under 2 months. PBMCs were collected from an approximately 9 ml volume of fresh peripheral blood. Amplified TCR beta CDR3 regions came from RNA transcripts. With the HTBI primer set, the TCR CDR3 went through a first round of RT-PCR. TCRdb itself ran the multiplex PCR reads through MiXCR, one entry per CDR3 protein. The repertoire has over 150,000 distinct CDR3 sequences, about 15% of them found once; the top ten carry 29%. The data were taken from a study of T cells in Graves' hyperthyroidism and ophthalmopathy. General study findings and limits: Clonotypes that were expanded in thyroid above 0.001 mostly appeared in blood too. Ophthalmopathy cases were set apart from stable hyperthyroidism by a 13 V-J model.

The sequencing input was blood. The genes are TRBV7-3 and TRBJ2-1; D not certain. The TCR was taken from a woman aged 50 to 65 with Graves' hyperthyroidism. Here the CDR3 reads CASSYSPTENAEQFF. In DNA form, the CDR3 reads TGTGCCAGCAGCTACTCTCCTACAGAGAACGCTGAGCAGTTCTTC.